The clone carrying this T cell receptor (beta chain) appeared a few times. No antigen is known for it. Cyclophosphamide on days +3 and +4 followed busulfan-fludarabine conditioning and a marrow graft. The assay was immunoSEQ multiplex PCR, and TCRdb's table has in-frame clones only and misses some. The sample gives about 22,000 clones, 70% to 90% of which show up once; around 10% is in the top ten. The sample comes from a study of T cells after posttransplantation cyclophosphamide. Study findings and constraints: Donor CD8+ memory clones often dominated recipient blood repertoires at later times. Tissue-infiltrating T cells from skin or gut overlapped little with blood T cells.

The germline V gene has CDR1 SNHLY and CDR2 FYNNEI. This CDR3 is 16 amino acids long. Trimming removed 0 bases at V and 4 bases at J, with 13 bases between. The source is a female patient aged 30 to 45 who received an allogeneic stem cell transplant from an unrelated donor, was CMV-positive, and had no GVHD. These T cells may partly come from the graft donor. The chain employs TRBV2 and TRBJ1-5; D is uncertain. The sample here was PBMCs, taken after allogeneic stem cell transplant with posttransplant cyclophosphamide. The CDR3 loop reads CASSEAILGGNQPQHF. CDR3 DNA: TGTGCCAGCAGTGAAGCGATACTCGGAGGGAATCAGCCCCAGCATTTT.